Shown below are 16 T cell receptor beta chains from a single sample sequenced in a study of blood T cells in healthy people across ages. The second PCR ran roughly 7 to 12 cycles with a sample-barcoded 5' primer and J-beta primers. TCRdb ran MiXCR on the 5' RACE reads and lists one entry per CDR3 protein. The data hold about 1.4 million distinct CDR3 sequences, with roughly 60% observed a single time. The sequencing sample was made of blood. Every receptor here comes from a man between 18 and 29 years old in good health.

For the CDR3, the DNA is TGTGCCAGCAGTGTTCCGGGACAGGGTGCTGGCTACACCTTC. Protein product: CASSVPGQGAGYTF. The chain couples TRBV12-3 or TRBV12-4 to TRBJ1-2, with TRBD1 matching over 9 bases. V lost 5 bases to trimming and J lost 7 bases; unmatched junction nucleotides: 8. The CDR3 spans 14 residues.

This clonotype was detected only a few times. The rearrangement links TRBV4-1 to TRBJ2-1; D gene ambiguous. CDR3 size: 17 residues. The germline V gene has CDR1 MGHRA and CDR2 YSYEKL. The ends were cut back, 6 bases at V and 5 bases at J, with 23 bases in the middle. CDR3 DNA sequence: TGCGCCAGCAGTCCCCTGGGCCTGCCGCAGTGGCACAATGAGCAGTTCTTC. Translating gives CASSPLGLPQWHNEQFF.

V is TRBV4-1 and J is TRBJ2-7, with a weak D call TRBD2 (5 bases). The V end lost 4 bases, the J end lost 4 bases, and 17 bases lay between the germline ends. The CDR3 runs 15 residues. CDR1 and CDR2 from the germline V gene are MGHRA and YSYEKL. In DNA form, the CDR3 reads TGCGCCAGCAGCCGCGGACTGAGAGAGAGGTACGAGCAGTACTTC. It specifies CASSRGLRERYEQYF.

The chain recombines TRBV27 with TRBJ1-1; 7 bases fit TRBD1. Trimming cost V 4 bases and J 4 bases; bases outside gene matches: 12. Germline V gene sequence: CDR1 MNHEY, CDR2 SMNVEV (reference sequence). This CDR3 has 16 amino acids. The CDR3 DNA reads TGTGCCAGCAGTTCCCTTCACAGGGGAAGGTCCACTGAAGCTTTCTTT. It yields the protein CASSSLHRGRSTEAFF.

The J gene is TRBJ2-4, the V gene TRBV28, with D possibly being TRBD1 (6 bases). The germline gives CDR1 MDHEN, CDR2 SYDVKM. The CDR3 spans 15 residues. V dropped 5 bases and J dropped 7 bases, with 18 bases sitting between them. The CDR3 protein is CASSRRQGRLNIQYF. CDR3 in DNA: TGTGCCAGCAGTCGGAGGCAGGGGCGTTTGAACATTCAGTACTTC.

The chain carries TRBV27 and TRBJ2-3; the match to TRBD1 covers 9 bases. V was clipped by 6 bases and J by 3 bases; unmatched bases: 10. This CDR3 region has 16 residues. Germline V gene data show CDR1 as MNHEY and CDR2 as SMNVEV (reference sequence). The DNA for the CDR3 is TGTGCCAGCAGCTACCGGACAGGGGCTGCTACAGATACGCAGTATTTT. This gives the protein CASSYRTGAATDTQYF.

The chain recombines TRBV2 with TRBJ2-2; no definite D call. This CDR3 contains 15 residues. The V gene's germline CDR1 is SNHLY and CDR2 FYNNEI. V lost 2 bases, J lost 6 bases, and 13 bases lay in between. This CDR3 is CASSENKAHAGELFF. CDR3 nucleotide sequence: TGTGCCAGCAGTGAAAACAAAGCGCACGCCGGGGAGCTGTTTTTT.

This clonotype was counted between two and nine times. This chain links TRBV4-1 with TRBJ2-3; no clear D gene. Germline V lookup: CDR1 MGHRA, CDR2 YSYEKL. V was pared by 2 bases and J by 2 bases, with 11 bases between. The CDR3 extends over 15 amino acids. The CDR3 DNA reads as TGCGCCAGCAGCCAACTTTGGGATATCACAGATACGCAGTATTTT. It specifies CASSQLWDITDTQYF.

V gene TRBV29-1 combines with J gene TRBJ2-1; 7 nucleotides match TRBD2. Unmatched junction bases numbered 3, after V lost 4 bases and J lost 0 bases. The CDR3 loop spans 14 amino acids. Germline lookup yields CDR1 SQVTM and CDR2 ANQGSEA. This chain's CDR3 is CSVVLAVSYNEQFF. CDR3 coding DNA: TGCAGCGTTGTGCTAGCGGTCTCCTACAATGAGCAGTTCTTC.

The chain recombines TRBV7-2 with TRBJ1-5, with D perhaps TRBD1 (6 bases). Germline V gives CDR1 SGHTA, CDR2 FQGNSA. The germline V and J ends were trimmed by 2 bases and 5 bases, with 10 bases remaining between them. CDR3 length: 14 residues. The CDR3 DNA follows: TGTGCCAGCAGCTTACGGTACAGGGATCAGCCCCAGCATTTT. The encoded protein is CASSLRYRDQPQHF.

The genes are TRBV14 and TRBJ2-5; D unclear. The tail of the sequence fits TRBJ2-7 better, so the J call may be wrong. The length of the CDR3 is 13 residues. Per germline, CDR1 SGHDN and CDR2 FVKESK. The CDR3: CASSQEDFYEQYF. CDR3 sequence (DNA): TGTGCCAGCAGCCAAGAAGACTTCTACGAGCAGTACTTC.

This clonotype was recorded once. This chain uses TRBV28 with TRBJ2-7, with 13 bases lining up with TRBD2. Matching the DNA end better, TRBJ2-1 makes the J call doubtful. The CDR3 extends over 16 amino acids. Looked up from germline, CDR1 is MDHEN and CDR2 is SYDVKM. The CDR3 DNA reads as TGTGCCAGCAGTCCAACTGGACTAGCGGGGGAAAGGGAGCAGTTCTTC. It codes for CASSPTGLAGEREQFF.

This clonotype turned up a few times. CDR3 in DNA: TGTGCCAGCAGCTTGGTCAGTCCTAGCACAGATACGCAGTATTTT. Translated, it gives CASSLVSPSTDTQYF. This rearrangement joins TRBV5-5 to TRBJ2-3, with D hard to call. Between the trimmed V and J ends, which lost 0 bases and 0 bases, there was a span of 8 bases. The CDR3 has 15 residues. CDR1 is SGHKS and CDR2 is YYEKEE in the germline V gene (reference sequence).

The chain couples TRBV20-1 to TRBJ2-2, with 12 bases lining up with TRBD2. V shed 3 bases, J shed 6 bases, and the junction held 5 bases outside the gene matches. Germline lookup yields CDR1 DFQATT and CDR2 SNEGSKA (reference sequence). The CDR3 is 15 residues long. CDR3 in amino acids: CSARDLAGGPGELFF. The CDR3 DNA is TGCAGTGCTAGGGACCTAGCGGGGGGGCCCGGGGAGCTGTTTTTT.

Worth noting for this clonotype: One end of the junction varies from germline; a read error may be responsible. The chain couples TRBV2 to TRBJ1-2; TRBD1 matches 9 bases. From germline, CDR1 is SNHLY and CDR2 FYNNEI. The CDR3 is 14 residues long. CDR3 in amino acids: CASRGTGPSYGCTF. Here the CDR3 DNA reads TGTGCCAGCAGGGGGACAGGGCCAAGCTATGGCTGCACCTTC.

Points on this clonotype: Being one base from a much bigger clone, this may be a read error. As DNA, the CDR3 is TGTGCCAGCAGCGCGCCCCCGCGACTAGCGGGTTACAATGAGCAGTACTTC. Translating gives CASSAPPRLAGYNEQYF. The chain is built from TRBV9 and TRBJ2-7; 10 bases are shared with TRBD2. This CDR3 contains 17 residues. V was pared by 3 bases and J by 7 bases, with 16 bases of the junction left unmatched. Germline V gene sequence: CDR1 SGDLS, CDR2 YYNGEE.